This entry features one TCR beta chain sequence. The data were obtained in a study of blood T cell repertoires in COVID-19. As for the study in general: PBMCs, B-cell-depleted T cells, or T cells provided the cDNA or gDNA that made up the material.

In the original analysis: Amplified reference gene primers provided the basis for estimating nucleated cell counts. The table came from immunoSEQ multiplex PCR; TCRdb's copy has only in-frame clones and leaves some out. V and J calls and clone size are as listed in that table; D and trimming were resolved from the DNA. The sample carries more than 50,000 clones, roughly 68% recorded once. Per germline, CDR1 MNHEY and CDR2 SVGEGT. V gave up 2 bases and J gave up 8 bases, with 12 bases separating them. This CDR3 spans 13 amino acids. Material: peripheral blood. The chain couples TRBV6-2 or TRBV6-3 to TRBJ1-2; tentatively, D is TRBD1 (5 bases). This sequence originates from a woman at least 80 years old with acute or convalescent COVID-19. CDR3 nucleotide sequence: TGTGCCAGCAGTTACCTGCAGGGAAAGGGCTACACCTTC. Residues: CASSYLQGKGYTF.